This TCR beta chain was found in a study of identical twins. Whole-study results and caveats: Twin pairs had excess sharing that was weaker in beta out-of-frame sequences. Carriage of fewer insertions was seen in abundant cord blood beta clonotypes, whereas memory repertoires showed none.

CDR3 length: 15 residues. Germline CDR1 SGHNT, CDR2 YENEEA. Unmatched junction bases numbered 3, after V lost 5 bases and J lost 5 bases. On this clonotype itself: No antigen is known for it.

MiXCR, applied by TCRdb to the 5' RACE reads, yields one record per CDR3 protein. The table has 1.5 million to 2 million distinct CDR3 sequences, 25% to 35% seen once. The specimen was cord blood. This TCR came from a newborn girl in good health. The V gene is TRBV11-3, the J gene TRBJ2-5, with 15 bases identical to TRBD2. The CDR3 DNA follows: TGTGCCAGCAGCCGCGGACTAGCGGGAGGGGAGACCCAGTACTTC. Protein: CASSRGLAGGETQYF.